These 9 T cell receptor beta chains originate from one sample sequenced in a study of blood T cell repertoires in COVID-19. Generated by immunoSEQ multiplex PCR, the TCRdb table keeps only in-frame clones and is missing some. The table includes about 130,000 clones, around 86% detected once. The specimen sequenced was peripheral blood. Receptors were obtained from a woman of 80 years or more with acute or convalescent COVID-19.

The rearrangement uses TRBV5-1 and TRBJ2-1; TRBD2 aligns across 13 bases. The CDR3 length is 15 residues. Germline-derived CDR1 and CDR2 are SGHRS and YFSETQ. V lost 2 bases and J lost 7; bases outside the gene matches: 3. Here the CDR3 reads CASSFGTSGVNEQFF. The CDR3 bases are TGCGCCAGCAGCTTCGGGACTAGCGGGGTTAATGAGCAGTTCTTC.

This chain links TRBV10-3 with TRBJ1-1; D remains unclear. With 2 bases removed from V and 4 bases from J, the gap between germline ends came to 14 bases. Germline CDR1 ENHRY, CDR2 SYGVKD. CDR3 length equals 15 residues. CDR3: CAISEAGRSTTEAFF. The CDR3 coding sequence is TGTGCCATCAGTGAGGCGGGGAGATCAACCACTGAAGCTTTCTTT.

The chain joins TRBV5-1 to TRBJ2-5; 9 nucleotides line up with TRBD1. The CDR3 totals 17 residues. With V trimmed by 4 bases and J by 5 bases, 15 bases remained unmatched. CDR1 SGHRS and CDR2 YFSETQ come from the germline V gene. CDR3 region: CASSPMGGQGGRETQYF. CDR3 nucleotide sequence: TGCGCCAGCAGCCCGATGGGGGGACAGGGAGGACGGGAGACCCAGTACTTC. The variable domain in full, completed from reference TRBV5-1 and TRBJ2-5, reads KAGVTQTPRYLIKTRGQQVTLSCSPISGHRSVSWYQQTPGQGLQFLFEYFSETQRNKGNFPGRFSGRQFSNSRSEMNVSTLELGDSALYLCASSPMGGQGGRETQYFGPGTRLLVL.

V gene TRBV28 combines with J gene TRBJ1-5, with TRBD1 identical over 8 bases. Germline loops: CDR1 MDHEN, CDR2 SYDVKM. This CDR3 comprises 16 residues. V shed 1 base, J shed 3 bases, and the junction held 5 bases outside the gene matches. The CDR3 sequence is CASSLFGTGPNQPQHF. DNA of the CDR3: TGTGCCAGCAGTTTATTTGGGACAGGACCCAATCAGCCCCAGCATTTT.

V is TRBV18 and J is TRBJ1-3; no clear D. Germline lookup yields CDR1 KGHSH and CDR2 LQKENI. The CDR3 extends over 16 amino acids. Trimming stripped 4 bases from V and 1 base from J, with 14 bases between. As DNA, the CDR3 is TGTGCCAGCTCACTTACTCGGCCTAGTTCTGGAAACACCATATATTTT. This codes for CASSLTRPSSGNTIYF.

The V gene is TRBV19, the J gene TRBJ2-7; TRBD1 aligns across 11 bases. Trimming removed 8 bases from V and 3 bases from J; junction bases left unmatched: 3. The germline CDR1 and CDR2 sequences are LNHDA and SQIVND (reference sequence). The CDR3 has 13 residues. CDR3 sequence reads: CASGGTGGYEQYF. CDR3 bases: TGTGCCAGTGGGGGGACAGGGGGCTACGAGCAGTACTTC.

The V call is TRBV5-1, the J call TRBJ1-1; D unresolved. The CDR3 runs to 13 residues. Germline V CDR1 and CDR2: SGHRS, YFSETQ. V was pared by 7 bases and J by 4 bases, with 14 bases between. This CDR3 is CASQEGAGTEAFF. CDR3 nucleotide sequence: TGCGCCAGCCAGGAAGGAGCGGGCACTGAAGCTTTCTTT.

The chain couples TRBV15 to TRBJ2-2, with D unresolved. V was trimmed by 0 bases and J by 1 base, leaving 3 bases between them. The CDR3 is 14 amino acids. Germline V lookup: CDR1 LNHNV, CDR2 YYDKDF (reference sequence). The CDR3 loop reads CATSRDRNTGELFF. CDR3 sequence (DNA): TGTGCCACCAGCAGAGATAGGAACACCGGGGAGCTGTTTTTT.

This sequence joins TRBV5-1 and TRBJ1-2; 11 bases map to TRBD1. V gave up 2 bases and J gave up 3 bases; unmatched junction bases: 3. The CDR3 is 15 residues long. Germline-derived CDR1 and CDR2 are SGHRS and YFSETQ. The CDR3 spells CASSFGTGGDYGYTF. In DNA form, the CDR3 reads TGCGCCAGCAGCTTCGGGACAGGGGGAGACTATGGCTACACCTTC.